The rows below give T cell receptor beta chains drawn from one sample of a study of T cell repertoires in cytomegalovirus infection. Via MiXCR, TCRdb re-called the reads, giving one row per CDR3 protein. The table includes around 440,000 distinct CDR3 sequences, about 11% detected once. The material sequenced was PBMCs. All receptors come from a human donor in good health (CMV status not recorded). Some clones in this sample may be carry-over from other donors' samples. The CDR3 runs from the conserved cysteine through the conserved F or W. The order of the fields is V gene, CDR3 length, J gene, CDR3 protein.

>TRBV7-9|15|TRBJ1-1
CASSLEGGFVTEAFF
>TRBV25-1|14|TRBJ2-3
CASWGREIRDTQYF
>TRBV20-1|15|TRBJ2-1
CSARDPKSSYNEQFF
>TRBV5-1|15|TRBJ1-3
CASSLDQGYGNTIYF
>TRBV2|15|TRBJ1-6
CASRTLRGRNSPLHF
>TRBV20-1|15|TRBJ2-7
CSALVRGGGGYEQYF
>TRBV7-6|15|TRBJ1-2
CASSLSTGAYVGYTF
>TRBV6-6|12|TRBJ2-7
CASSYGSVEQYF
>TRBV28|13|TRBJ1-1
CASSPSLNTEAFF
>TRBV7-9|13|TRBJ1-2
CASLGSRSYGYTF
>TRBV27|14|TRBJ2-1
CASSPPFGGNEQFF
>TRBV6-6|14|TRBJ2-1
CATLISRGHNEQFF
>TRBV6-1|15|TRBJ1-4
CASSGQGLLGEKLFF
>TRBV28|13|TRBJ2-2
CASRTQNTGELFF
>TRBV4-2|19|TRBJ2-1
CASSQVSVGLAGDNNEQFF
>TRBV5-1|14|TRBJ2-1
CASSLGLVRNEQFF
>TRBV7-8|15|TRBJ1-1
CASSPSGRGFTEAFF
>TRBV12-3/TRBV12-4|16|TRBJ1-2
CASSLLRTGGFYGYTF
>TRBV6-8|13|TRBJ2-7
CASRGRGPYEQYF
>TRBV12-3/TRBV12-4|14|TRBJ1-5
CASSFGPGNQPQHF
>TRBV4-2|15|TRBJ2-1
CASSQDPEMDSQTTF
>TRBV20-1|13|TRBJ2-1
CSVPTGEGLRRFF
>TRBV6-6|14|TRBJ2-7
CASSPRDRGSEQYF
>TRBV20-1|12|TRBJ2-3
CSARGPRDTQYF
>TRBV6-6|15|TRBJ1-1
CASSYIAGGGTEAFF
>TRBV4-1|21|TRBJ2-4
CASSQLPRLSGPTSAGNIQYF